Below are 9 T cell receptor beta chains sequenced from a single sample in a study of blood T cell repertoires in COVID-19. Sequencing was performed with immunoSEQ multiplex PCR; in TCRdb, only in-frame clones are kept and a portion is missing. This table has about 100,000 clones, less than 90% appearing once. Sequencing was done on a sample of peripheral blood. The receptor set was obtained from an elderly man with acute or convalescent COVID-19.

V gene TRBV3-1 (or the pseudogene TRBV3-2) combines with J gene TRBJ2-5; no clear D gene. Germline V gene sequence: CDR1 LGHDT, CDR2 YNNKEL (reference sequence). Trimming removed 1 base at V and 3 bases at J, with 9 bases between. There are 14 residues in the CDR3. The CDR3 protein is CASSQVSREETQYF. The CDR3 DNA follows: TGTGCCAGCAGCCAAGTAAGCCGTGAAGAGACCCAGTACTTC.

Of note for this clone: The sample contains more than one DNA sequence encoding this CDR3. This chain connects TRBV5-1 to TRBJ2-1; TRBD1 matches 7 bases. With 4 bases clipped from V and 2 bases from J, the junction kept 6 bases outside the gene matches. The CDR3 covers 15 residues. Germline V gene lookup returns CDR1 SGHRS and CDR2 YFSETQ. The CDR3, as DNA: TGCGCCAGCAGCCCTGGCCAGGGGGCCTACAATGAGCAGTTCTTC. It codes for CASSPGQGAYNEQFF.

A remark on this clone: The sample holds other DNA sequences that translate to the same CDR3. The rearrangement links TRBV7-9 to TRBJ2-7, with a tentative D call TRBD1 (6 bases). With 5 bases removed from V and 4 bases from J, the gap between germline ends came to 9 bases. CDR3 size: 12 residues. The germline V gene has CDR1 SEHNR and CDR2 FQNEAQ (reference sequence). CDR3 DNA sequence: TGTGCCAGCAGCGAACAGGGATACGAGCAGTACTTC. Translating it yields CASSEQGYEQYF.

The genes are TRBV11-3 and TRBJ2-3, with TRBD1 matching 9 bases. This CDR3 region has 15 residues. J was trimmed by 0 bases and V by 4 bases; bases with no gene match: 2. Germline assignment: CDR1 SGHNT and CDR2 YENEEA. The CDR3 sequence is CASSSGQGSTDTQYF. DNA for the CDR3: TGTGCCAGCAGCTCCGGACAGGGGAGCACAGATACGCAGTATTTT.

This chain's CDR3 is CASSPLGQTSYNEQFF. In nucleotides, the CDR3 is TGTGCCAGCAGCCCCCTAGGACAGACCTCCTACAATGAGCAGTTCTTC. The chain is built from TRBV14 and TRBJ2-1; D perhaps matches TRBD1 (6 bases). Germline V gene sequence: CDR1 SGHDN, CDR2 FVKESK. V lost 4 bases and J 0 bases, leaving 13 bases between the germline ends. The CDR3 spans 16 residues.

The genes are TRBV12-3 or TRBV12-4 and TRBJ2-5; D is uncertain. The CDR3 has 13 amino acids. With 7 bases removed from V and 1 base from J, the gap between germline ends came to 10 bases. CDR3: CASNSYIQETQYF. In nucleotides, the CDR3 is TGTGCCAGCAATTCTTACATCCAAGAGACCCAGTACTTC.

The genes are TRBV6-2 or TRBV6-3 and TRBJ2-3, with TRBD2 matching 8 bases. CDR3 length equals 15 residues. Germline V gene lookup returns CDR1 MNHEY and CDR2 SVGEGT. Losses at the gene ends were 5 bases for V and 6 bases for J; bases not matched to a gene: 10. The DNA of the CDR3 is TGTGCCAGCAGTCTCAGCGGGAGCCAGGGGGATACGCAGTATTTT. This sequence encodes CASSLSGSQGDTQYF.

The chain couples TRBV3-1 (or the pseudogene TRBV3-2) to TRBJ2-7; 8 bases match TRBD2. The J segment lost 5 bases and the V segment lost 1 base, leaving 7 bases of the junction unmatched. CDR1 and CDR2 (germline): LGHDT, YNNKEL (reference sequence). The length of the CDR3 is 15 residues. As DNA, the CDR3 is TGTGCCAGCAGCCAAGGGACGGGAGGGATCCACGAGCAGTACTTC. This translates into CASSQGTGGIHEQYF.

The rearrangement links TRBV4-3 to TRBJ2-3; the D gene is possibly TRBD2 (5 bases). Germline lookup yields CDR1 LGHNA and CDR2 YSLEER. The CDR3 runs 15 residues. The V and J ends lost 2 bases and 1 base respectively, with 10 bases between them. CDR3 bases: TGCGCCAGCAGCCAATCCGGACTGCGCACAGATACGCAGTATTTT. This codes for CASSQSGLRTDTQYF.